In this sample, the clone carrying this TCR beta chain turned up many times. Beta-chain TCR CDR3 regions were amplified from RNA transcripts. First-round RT-PCR with HTBI primers preceded a second-round multiplex PCR. In TCRdb, the multiplex PCR reads were re-called with MiXCR into one record per CDR3 protein. The sample includes hundreds of thousands of distinct CDR3 sequences, 22% of them seen just once. The germline gives CDR1 SGHKS, CDR2 YYEKEE (reference sequence). Deletions cut 2 bases from V and 5 bases from J, with 7 bases between. This CDR3 has 13 residues. These data belong to a study of Graves' ophthalmopathy and Graves' hyperthyroidism.

This sequence joins TRBV5-5 and TRBJ2-2, with unresolved D. This receptor was identified in a woman younger than 35 with stable Graves' hyperthyroidism. Some clones in this sample may be carry-over from other donors' samples. The specimen was peripheral blood. The CDR3 is CASSFVDTGELFF. In DNA, the CDR3 is TGTGCCAGCAGCTTCGTGGATACCGGGGAGCTGTTTTTT. Full variable domain (outside the CDR3, taken from reference TRBV5-5 and TRBJ2-2): DAGVTQSPTHLIKTRGQQVTLRCSPISGHKSVSWYQQVLGQGPQFIFQYYEKEERGRGNFPDRFSARQFPNYSSELNVNALLLGDSALYLCASSFVDTGELFFGEGSRLTVL.